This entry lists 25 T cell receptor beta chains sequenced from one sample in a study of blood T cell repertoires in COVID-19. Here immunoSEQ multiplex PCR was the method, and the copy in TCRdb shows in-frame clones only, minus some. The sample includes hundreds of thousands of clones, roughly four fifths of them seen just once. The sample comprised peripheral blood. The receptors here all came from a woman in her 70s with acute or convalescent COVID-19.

The CDR3 reads CASNLRWTSGVDTQYF. In DNA form, the CDR3 reads TGTGCCAGTAATCTACGGTGGACTAGCGGAGTTGATACGCAGTATTTT. The chain has TRBV19 and TRBJ2-3; 10 positions agree with TRBD2. The V gene end was trimmed by 7 bases and the J gene end by 6 bases; junction bases not matched to a gene: 13. This CDR3 has 16 amino acids. CDR1 is LNHDA and CDR2 is SQIVND in the germline V gene (reference sequence).

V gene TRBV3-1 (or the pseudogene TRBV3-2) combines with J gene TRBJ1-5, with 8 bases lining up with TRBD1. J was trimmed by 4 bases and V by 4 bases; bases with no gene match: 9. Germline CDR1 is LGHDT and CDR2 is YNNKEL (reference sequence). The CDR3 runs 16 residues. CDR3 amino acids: CASSPLSGGVNQPQHF. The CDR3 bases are TGTGCCAGCAGCCCCCTATCAGGGGGCGTAAATCAGCCCCAGCATTTT.

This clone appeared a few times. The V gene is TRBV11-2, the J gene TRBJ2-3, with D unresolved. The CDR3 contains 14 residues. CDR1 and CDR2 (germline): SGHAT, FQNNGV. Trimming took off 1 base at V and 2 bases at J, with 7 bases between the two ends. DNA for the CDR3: TGTGCCAGCAGCTTAGTACAGTTCACAGATACGCAGTATTTT. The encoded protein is CASSLVQFTDTQYF.

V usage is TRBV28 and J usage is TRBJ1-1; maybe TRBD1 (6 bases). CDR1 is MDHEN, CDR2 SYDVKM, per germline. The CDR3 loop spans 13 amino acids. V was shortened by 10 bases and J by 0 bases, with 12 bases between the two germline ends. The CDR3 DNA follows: TGTGCCACCTGGGACACCATGAACACTGAAGCTTTCTTT. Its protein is CATWDTMNTEAFF. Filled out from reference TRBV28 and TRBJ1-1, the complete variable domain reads DVKVTQSSRYLVKRTGEKVFLECVQDMDHENMFWYRQDPGLGLRLIYFSYDVKMKEKGDIPEGYSVSREKKERFSLILESASTNQTSMYLCATWDTMNTEAFFGQGTRLTVV.

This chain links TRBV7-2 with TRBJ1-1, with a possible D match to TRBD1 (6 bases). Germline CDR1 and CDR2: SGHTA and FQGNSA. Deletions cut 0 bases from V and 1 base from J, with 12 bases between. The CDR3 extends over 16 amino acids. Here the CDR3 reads CASSLAPGHSNTEAFF. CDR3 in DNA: TGTGCCAGCAGCTTAGCCCCGGGACACTCGAACACTGAAGCTTTCTTT.

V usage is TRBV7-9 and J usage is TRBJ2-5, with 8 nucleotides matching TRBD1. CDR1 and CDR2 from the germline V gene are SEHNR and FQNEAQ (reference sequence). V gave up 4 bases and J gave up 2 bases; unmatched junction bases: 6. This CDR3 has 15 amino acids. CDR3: CASSSPGQEQETQYF. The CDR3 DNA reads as TGTGCCAGCAGCTCTCCGGGACAGGAGCAAGAGACCCAGTACTTC.

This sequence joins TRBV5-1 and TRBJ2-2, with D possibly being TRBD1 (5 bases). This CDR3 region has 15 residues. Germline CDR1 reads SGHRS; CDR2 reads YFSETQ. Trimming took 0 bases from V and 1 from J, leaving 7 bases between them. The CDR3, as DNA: TGCGCCAGCAGCTTGGACAGGTGGAACACCGGGGAGCTGTTTTTT. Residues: CASSLDRWNTGELFF. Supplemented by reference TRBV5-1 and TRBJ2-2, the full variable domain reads KAGVTQTPRYLIKTRGQQVTLSCSPISGHRSVSWYQQTPGQGLQFLFEYFSETQRNKGNFPGRFSGRQFSNSRSEMNVSTLELGDSALYLCASSLDRWNTGELFFGEGSRLTVL.

The CDR3 protein is CASSTGVNRGSRTEAFF. The CDR3 DNA follows: TGTGCCAGCAGCACGGGTGTCAACAGGGGATCACGCACTGAAGCTTTCTTT. This chain links TRBV5-5 with TRBJ1-1; 7 bases align to TRBD1. Looked up from germline, CDR1 is SGHKS and CDR2 is YYEKEE (reference sequence). The V and J ends lost 4 bases and 4 bases, in that order; junction bases with no gene match: 16. The CDR3 loop spans 17 amino acids.

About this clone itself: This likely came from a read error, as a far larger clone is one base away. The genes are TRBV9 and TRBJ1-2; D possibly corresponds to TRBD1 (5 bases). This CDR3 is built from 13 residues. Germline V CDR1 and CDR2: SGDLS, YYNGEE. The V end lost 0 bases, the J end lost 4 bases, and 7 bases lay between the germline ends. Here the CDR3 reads CASSVGQSYGYTF. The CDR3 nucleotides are TGTGCCAGCAGCGTAGGACAGTCCTATGGCTACACCTTC.

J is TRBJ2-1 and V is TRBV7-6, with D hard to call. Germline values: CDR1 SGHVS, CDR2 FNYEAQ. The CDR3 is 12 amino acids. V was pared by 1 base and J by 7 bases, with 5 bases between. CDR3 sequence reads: CASSLDGNEQFF. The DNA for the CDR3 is TGTGCCAGCAGCTTAGACGGTAATGAGCAGTTCTTC.

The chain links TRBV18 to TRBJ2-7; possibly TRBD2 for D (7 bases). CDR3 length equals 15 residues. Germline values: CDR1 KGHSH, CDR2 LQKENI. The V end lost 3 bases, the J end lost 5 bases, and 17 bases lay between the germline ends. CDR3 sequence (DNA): TGTGCCAGCTCACCCCCCGGGGGGCGGATCCACGAGCAGTACTTC. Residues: CASSPPGGRIHEQYF.

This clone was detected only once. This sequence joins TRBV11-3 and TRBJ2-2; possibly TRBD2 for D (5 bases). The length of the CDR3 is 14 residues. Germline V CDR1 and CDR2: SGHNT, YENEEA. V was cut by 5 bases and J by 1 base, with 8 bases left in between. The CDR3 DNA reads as TGTGCCAGCAGCCCTGGGAGGAACACCGGGGAGCTGTTTTTT. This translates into CASSPGRNTGELFF.

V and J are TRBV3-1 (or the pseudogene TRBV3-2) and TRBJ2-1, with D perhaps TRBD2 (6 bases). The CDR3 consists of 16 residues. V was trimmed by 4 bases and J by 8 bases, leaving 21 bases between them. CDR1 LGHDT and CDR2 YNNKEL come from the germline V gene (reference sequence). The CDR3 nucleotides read TGTGCCAGCAGCCGGATGGGGGACTTTGTTGTCGATGAGCAGTTCTTC. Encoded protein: CASSRMGDFVVDEQFF.

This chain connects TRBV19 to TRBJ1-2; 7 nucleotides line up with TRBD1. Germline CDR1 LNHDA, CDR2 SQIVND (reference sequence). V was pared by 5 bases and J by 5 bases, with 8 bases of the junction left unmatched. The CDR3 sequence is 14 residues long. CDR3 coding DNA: TGTGCCAGTAGTGGACCGGGACAGCTATATGGCTACACCTTC. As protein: CASSGPGQLYGYTF.

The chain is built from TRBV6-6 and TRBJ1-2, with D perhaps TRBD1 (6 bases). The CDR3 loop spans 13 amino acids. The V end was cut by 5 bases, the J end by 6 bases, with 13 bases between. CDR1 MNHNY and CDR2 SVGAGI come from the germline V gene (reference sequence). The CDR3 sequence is CASSTTGWDGYTF. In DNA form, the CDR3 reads TGTGCCAGCAGTACCACAGGGTGGGATGGCTACACCTTC.

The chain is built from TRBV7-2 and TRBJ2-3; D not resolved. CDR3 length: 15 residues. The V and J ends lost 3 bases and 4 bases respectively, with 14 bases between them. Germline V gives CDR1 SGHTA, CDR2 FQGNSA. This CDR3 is CASSLGTINPDTQYF. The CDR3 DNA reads TGTGCCAGCAGCTTGGGCACAATCAATCCAGATACGCAGTATTTT.

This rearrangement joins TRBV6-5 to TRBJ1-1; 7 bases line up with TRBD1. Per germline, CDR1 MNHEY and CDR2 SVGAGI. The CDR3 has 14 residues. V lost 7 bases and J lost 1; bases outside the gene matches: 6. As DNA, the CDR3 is TGTGCCAGCACGGACAGGCGGTCGAACACTGAAGCTTTCTTT. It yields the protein CASTDRRSNTEAFF.

CDR3 bases: TGTGCCAGCAGCGTTGCGGGGGTGAATGAGCAGTTCTTC. Translating it yields CASSVAGVNEQFF. J is TRBJ2-1 and V is TRBV9; 7 positions match TRBD2. This CDR3 comprises 13 residues. Germline V CDR1 and CDR2: SGDLS, YYNGEE. The trim removed 2 bases at V and 7 bases at J, leaving 3 bases unmatched.

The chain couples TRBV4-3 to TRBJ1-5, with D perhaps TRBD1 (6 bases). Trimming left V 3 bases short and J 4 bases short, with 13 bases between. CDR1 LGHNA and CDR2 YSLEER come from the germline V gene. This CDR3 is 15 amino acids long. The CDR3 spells CASSQGALSNQPQHF. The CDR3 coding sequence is TGCGCCAGCAGCCAGGGGGCCTTATCGAATCAGCCCCAGCATTTT.

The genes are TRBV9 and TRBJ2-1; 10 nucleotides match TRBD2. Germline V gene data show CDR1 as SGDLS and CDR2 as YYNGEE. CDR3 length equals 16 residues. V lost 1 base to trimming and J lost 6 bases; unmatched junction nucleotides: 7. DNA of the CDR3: TGTGCCAGCAGCGTAACTAGCGGGGTCACTTTCAATGAGCAGTTCTTC. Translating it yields CASSVTSGVTFNEQFF.

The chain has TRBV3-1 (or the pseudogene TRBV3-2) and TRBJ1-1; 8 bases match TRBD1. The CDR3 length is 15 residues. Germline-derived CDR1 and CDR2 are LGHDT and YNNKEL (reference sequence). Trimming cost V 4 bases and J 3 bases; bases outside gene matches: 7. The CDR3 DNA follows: TGTGCCAGCAGCCGCGGACAGGGTAGTTACACTGAAGCTTTCTTT. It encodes CASSRGQGSYTEAFF.

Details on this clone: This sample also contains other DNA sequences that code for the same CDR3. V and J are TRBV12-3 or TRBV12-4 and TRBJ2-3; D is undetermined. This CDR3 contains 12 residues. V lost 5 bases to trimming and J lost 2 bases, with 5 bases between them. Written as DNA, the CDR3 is TGTGCCAGCAGTCCAATCACAGATACGCAGTATTTT. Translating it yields CASSPITDTQYF.

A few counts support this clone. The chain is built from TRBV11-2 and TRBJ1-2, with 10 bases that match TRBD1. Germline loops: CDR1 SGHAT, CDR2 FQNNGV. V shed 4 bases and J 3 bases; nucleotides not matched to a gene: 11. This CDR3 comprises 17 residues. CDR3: CASSSPAGTGDHYGYTF. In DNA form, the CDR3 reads TGTGCCAGCAGCTCCCCGGCCGGGACAGGGGACCACTATGGCTACACCTTC.

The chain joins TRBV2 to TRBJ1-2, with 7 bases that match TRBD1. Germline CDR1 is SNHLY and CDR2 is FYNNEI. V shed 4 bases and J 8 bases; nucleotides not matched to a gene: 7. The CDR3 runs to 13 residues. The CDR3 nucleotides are TGTGCCAGCAGTGGACAGGGTCTGAGCGGCTACACCTTC. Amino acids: CASSGQGLSGYTF.

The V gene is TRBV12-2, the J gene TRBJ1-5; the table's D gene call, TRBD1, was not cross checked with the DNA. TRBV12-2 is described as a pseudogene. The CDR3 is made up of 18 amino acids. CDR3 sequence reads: CASRSRYRDRDPNQPQHF. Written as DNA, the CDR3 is TGTGCAAGTCGCTCGCGCTACCGGGACAGAGATCCCAATCAGCCCCAGCATTTT.